Each of the 19 T cell receptor beta chains below was sequenced from the same sample in a study of neurological immune-mediated disorders. MiXCR, applied by TCRdb to the 5' RACE reads, yields one record per CDR3 protein. The data show tens of thousands of distinct CDR3 sequences, about 4.4% seen once. Sequences were obtained from CD4+ T cells from blood. The receptors come from a man aged 18 to 35 in good health.

This clonotype showed up many times. The CDR3 coding sequence is TGTGCCAGCAGCTTACAGGCTAAGGGCACTGAAGCTTTCTTT. This codes for CASSLQAKGTEAFF. This chain connects TRBV3-1 to TRBJ1-1, with a weak D call TRBD1 (5 bases). CDR1 is LGHDT and CDR2 is YNNKEL in the germline V gene (reference sequence). This CDR3 spans 14 amino acids. The ends were cut back, 5 bases at V and 4 bases at J, with 14 bases in the middle.

Ten or more counts support this clonotype. The V gene is TRBV14, the J gene TRBJ2-3; D is unresolved. In germline, CDR1 is SGHDN, CDR2 FVKESK. Trimming shortened V by 1 base and J by 6 bases, and 8 bases separated the two germline ends. The CDR3 is 13 residues long. Here the CDR3 DNA reads TGTGCCAGCAGCCAAGTTCTATCGGATACGCAGTATTTT. Translation gives CASSQVLSDTQYF.

In its sample, this clonotype was seen many times. The rearrangement joins TRBV6-5 to TRBJ2-3, with D hard to call. The CDR3 consists of 12 residues. Germline lookup yields CDR1 MNHEY and CDR2 SVGAGI. V was cut by 4 bases and J by 4 bases, with 6 bases left in between. CDR3 amino acids: CASSSTADTQYF. Written as DNA, the CDR3 is TGTGCCAGCAGTTCCACGGCAGATACGCAGTATTTT.

In this sample, this clonotype turned up many times. This chain links TRBV10-3 with TRBJ2-7; no reliable D call. From germline, CDR1 is ENHRY and CDR2 SYGVKD. The CDR3 extends over 12 amino acids. Trimming removed 1 base at V and 2 bases at J, with 3 bases between. The CDR3 reads CAISEFTYEQYF. The DNA of the CDR3 is TGTGCCATCAGTGAGTTCACCTACGAGCAGTACTTC.

This clonotype was counted ten times or more. The chain employs TRBV29-1 and TRBJ2-1, with 8 bases fitting TRBD1. In germline, CDR1 is SQVTM, CDR2 ANQGSEA. This CDR3 spans 15 amino acids. V dropped 6 bases and J dropped 7; count of bases not matched to a gene: 14. The CDR3 nucleotides are TGCAGCGTCGATCGTCCCGGGACAGGCGGAAATGAGCAGTTCTTC. It codes for CSVDRPGTGGNEQFF.

This clonotype was counted many times. The rearrangement joins TRBV24-1 to TRBJ2-3; unclear D gene. The V gene lost 4 bases and the J gene lost 0 bases, with 4 bases spanning the gap. The germline gives CDR1 KGHDR, CDR2 SFDVKD. CDR3 length equals 13 residues. CDR3 loop: CATSDHSTDTQYF. The CDR3 DNA reads as TGTGCCACCAGTGACCATAGCACAGATACGCAGTATTTT.

At least ten counts were recorded for this clonotype. The chain uses TRBV5-1 and TRBJ1-2; no reliable D call. The CDR3 covers 15 residues. Germline CDR1 is SGHRS and CDR2 is YFSETQ. Deletions cut 4 bases from V and 3 bases from J, with 16 bases between. Here the CDR3 DNA reads TGCGCCAGCAGCCGGGAGCCCGGATCTGACTATGGCTACACCTTC. This gives the protein CASSREPGSDYGYTF. Based on the CDR3 plus reference TRBV5-1 and TRBJ1-2, the full variable domain is KAGVTQTPRYLIKTRGQQVTLSCSPISGHRSVSWYQQTPGQGLQFLFEYFSETQRNKGNFPGRFSGRQFSNSRSEMNVSTLELGDSALYLCASSREPGSDYGYTFGSGTRLTVV.

This clonotype came up many times. The chain couples TRBV29-1 to TRBJ1-2; D ambiguous. Trimming shortened V by 4 bases and J by 8 bases, and 11 bases separated the two germline ends. This CDR3 comprises 11 residues. CDR1 is SQVTM and CDR2 is ANQGSEA in the germline V gene. CDR3 in DNA: TGCAGCGTTGTTCCCCCGGACGGCTACACCTTC. This gives the protein CSVVPPDGYTF.

Ten or more counts support this clonotype. The chain is built from TRBV11-2 and TRBJ1-1; 7 bases align to TRBD1. This CDR3 region has 13 residues. The trim removed 3 bases at V and 10 bases at J, leaving 8 bases unmatched. Per germline, CDR1 SGHAT and CDR2 FQNNGV. The CDR3 DNA follows: TGTGCCAGCAGCTTCTCCGACAGGGCGGCAGCTTTCTTT. Translated, it gives CASSFSDRAAAFF.

This clonotype was picked up many times. The rearrangement links TRBV10-3 to TRBJ1-1, with a possible D match to TRBD1 (6 bases). The germline V and J ends were trimmed by 8 bases and 6 bases, with 13 bases remaining between them. Germline V gene data show CDR1 as ENHRY and CDR2 as SYGVKD. This CDR3 comprises 12 residues. The CDR3 region has the DNA TGTGCCATCGGACCCGAGGGGGCTGAAGCTTTCTTT. Protein sequence: CAIGPEGAEAFF.

This clonotype was seen repeatedly, ten times or more. The chain recombines TRBV5-1 with TRBJ1-4; possible D gene TRBD1, 5 bases. This CDR3 spans 14 amino acids. V lost 0 bases to trimming and J lost 6 bases, with 9 bases between them. Looked up from germline, CDR1 is SGHRS and CDR2 is YFSETQ. The CDR3: CASSLGQGYEKLFF. CDR3 in DNA: TGCGCCAGCAGCTTGGGGCAGGGTTATGAAAAACTGTTTTTT.

In its sample, this clonotype was seen many times. The chain couples TRBV5-4 to TRBJ2-7, with D possibly being TRBD1 or TRBD2 (5 bases each). CDR3 length: 12 amino acids. Germline V gene sequence: CDR1 SGHNT, CDR2 YYREEE (reference sequence). Trimming took 5 bases from V and 5 from J, leaving 11 bases between them. Written as DNA, the CDR3 is TGTGCCAGCAGATGGGACGGTGACGAGCAGTACTTC. Protein sequence: CASRWDGDEQYF.

The V gene is TRBV10-3, the J gene TRBJ1-5; D possibly corresponds to TRBD1 (6 bases). Germline CDR1 ENHRY, CDR2 SYGVKD. Trimming cost V 6 bases and J 5 bases, with 11 bases left between them. The CDR3 consists of 13 residues. The CDR3 DNA is TGTGCCATCAGGGGGGACATGGATCAGCCCCAGCATTTT. Amino acid sequence: CAIRGDMDQPQHF.

DNA for the CDR3: TGTGCCAGCTCACCATTCATGCCCGCAGGGGGCCGAAACTCTGGGGCCAACGTCCTGACTTTC. Protein product: CASSPFMPAGGRNSGANVLTF. The chain is built from TRBV18 and TRBJ2-6; 8 nucleotides match TRBD1. Per the germline V gene, CDR1 is KGHSH and CDR2 is LQKENI. V trimming: 2 bases; J trimming: 0 bases; junction bases outside the gene matches: 15. The CDR3 contains 21 residues.

This clonotype has at least ten counts. CDR3 region: CSAPLGVQFF. CDR3 bases: TGCAGTGCCCCCTTAGGGGTGCAGTTCTTC. The J gene is TRBJ2-1, the V gene TRBV20-1; a weak D match, TRBD1 (5 bases). The CDR3 is 10 amino acids. Germline-derived CDR1 and CDR2 are DFQATT and SNEGSKA (reference sequence). Trimming took 6 bases from V and 12 from J, leaving 12 bases between them.

This clonotype was counted at least ten times. The rearrangement joins TRBV7-6 to TRBJ2-7; perhaps D is TRBD1 or TRBD2 (6 bases each). The CDR3 is made up of 16 amino acids. Between the trimmed V and J ends, which lost 1 base and 1 base, there was a span of 14 bases. Per the germline V gene, CDR1 is SGHVS and CDR2 is FNYEAQ. The CDR3 region is CASSLEGGSRSYEQYF. The CDR3, as DNA: TGTGCCAGCAGCTTAGAGGGGGGTTCAAGATCCTACGAGCAGTACTTC.

This clonotype has a count of ten or more. The CDR3 region has the DNA TGTGCCAGCAGTAGACAGGGGTGGGACACTGAAGCTTTCTTT. It codes for CASSRQGWDTEAFF. This rearrangement joins TRBV27 to TRBJ1-1; TRBD1 agrees at 8 bases. The CDR3 is 14 amino acids. V gave up 5 bases and J gave up 3 bases; unmatched junction bases: 5. Germline lookup yields CDR1 MNHEY and CDR2 SMNVEV (reference sequence).

This clonotype was recorded many times. The chain is built from TRBV7-2 and TRBJ2-7; no reliable D call. Germline CDR1 is SGHTA and CDR2 is FQGNSA. CDR3 size: 14 residues. The V end lost 2 bases, the J end lost 5 bases, and 13 bases lay between the germline ends. CDR3 DNA sequence: TGTGCCAGCAGCTTACAGGTTACTGTCGACGAGCAGTACTTC. Amino acids: CASSLQVTVDEQYF.

This clonotype was recorded many times. The gene calls are TRBV7-8 and TRBJ2-3; D possibly matches TRBD1 or TRBD2 (5 bases each). Looked up from germline, CDR1 is SGHVS and CDR2 is FQNEAQ. Trimming pared 5 bases from V and 3 bases from J, leaving 15 bases between. CDR3 length equals 15 residues. This chain's CDR3 is CASSTGPEWTDTQYF. For the CDR3, the DNA is TGTGCCAGCAGCACGGGGCCCGAATGGACAGATACGCAGTATTTT.